This TCR beta chain was documented in a study of blood T cell repertoires in COVID-19. Study background: The United States, Italy and Spain were the sources of the acute and convalescent COVID-19 samples. In each case, the material was cDNA or gDNA derived from T cells, B-cell-depleted T cells, or PBMCs.

This CDR3 comprises 14 residues. The V and J ends lost 0 bases and 6 bases, in that order; junction bases with no gene match: 5. The germline CDR1 and CDR2 sequences are SGDLS and YYNGEE. Sequencing used immunoSEQ multiplex PCR; TCRdb keeps in-frame clones, though not all of them. Among some 100,000 clones listed, about 91% were seen once. Input material: peripheral blood. The origin of this receptor is a middle-aged man with COVID-19, enrolled during active disease. This rearrangement joins TRBV9 to TRBJ2-5; TRBD2 aligns across 7 bases. The CDR3, as DNA: TGTGCCAGCAGCGTAGGGGAGGGGCGTCAGACCCAGTACTTC. Translated, it gives CASSVGEGRQTQYF.